This entry lists 18 T cell receptor beta chains sequenced from one sample in a study of neurological immune-mediated disorders. TCRdb re-called the 5' RACE reads through MiXCR, storing one row per CDR3 protein. The sample has about 59,000 distinct CDR3 sequences, around 24% seen once; the top ten hold 4.6%. As to time point: technical triplicate 2. The sample consisted of PBMCs. Every receptor here comes from a man in his 60s with HTLV-1-associated myelopathy (HAM/TSP).

This clonotype was counted at least ten times. This rearrangement joins TRBV6-2 or TRBV6-3 to TRBJ2-1; unclear D gene. The CDR3 runs to 16 residues. CDR1 and CDR2 from the germline V gene are MNHEY and SVGEGT. The ends were cut back, 5 bases at V and 2 bases at J, with 16 bases in the middle. CDR3 amino acids: CASSKRRSRTYNEQFF. In nucleotides, the CDR3 is TGTGCCAGCAGTAAACGAAGGAGCAGAACCTACAATGAGCAGTTCTTC.

This clonotype was detected ten times or more. The chain has TRBV27 and TRBJ2-3; TRBD2 aligns across 7 bases. Germline-derived CDR1 and CDR2 are MNHEY and SMNVEV (reference sequence). V lost 6 bases and J lost 0; bases outside the gene matches: 3. The CDR3 length is 14 residues. In DNA form, the CDR3 reads TGTGCCAGCAGCCGGACTAGAAGCACAGATACGCAGTATTTT. Its translation is CASSRTRSTDTQYF.

This clonotype came up many times. The CDR3 region is CASSPSGRSTDTQYF. The CDR3 DNA sequence: TGTGCCAGCTCACCGAGCGGGAGGTCCACAGATACGCAGTATTTT. The chain employs TRBV18 and TRBJ2-3, with TRBD2 matching over 9 bases. The ends lost 3 bases at V and 2 bases at J; junction bases unmatched: 3. Germline loops: CDR1 KGHSH, CDR2 LQKENI. This CDR3 comprises 15 residues.

This clonotype was counted ten times or more. The chain recombines TRBV5-1 with TRBJ2-5; D may be TRBD1 or TRBD2 (5 bases each). Between the trimmed V and J ends, which lost 3 bases and 1 base, there was a span of 13 bases. CDR1 is SGHRS, CDR2 YFSETQ, per germline. The CDR3 has 15 amino acids. Written as DNA, the CDR3 is TGCGCCAGCAGCTGGGTCCCCGGGGCCCAAGAGACCCAGTACTTC. Translated: CASSWVPGAQETQYF.

This clonotype was counted many times. The V and J genes are TRBV5-1 and TRBJ2-3; TRBD2 matches at 9 bases. The CDR3 has 14 residues. The V and J ends lost 5 bases and 6 bases, in that order; junction bases with no gene match: 7. Germline V gene lookup returns CDR1 SGHRS and CDR2 YFSETQ. The CDR3 bases are TGCGCCAGCAGTCAGGGACTAGCTTTGGATACGCAGTATTTT. It specifies CASSQGLALDTQYF.

This clonotype was observed many times. The chain recombines TRBV20-1 with TRBJ2-7, with 10 nucleotides matching TRBD1. V gave up 5 bases and J gave up 9 bases; unmatched junction bases: 7. The CDR3 loop spans 12 amino acids. Germline CDR1 DFQATT, CDR2 SNEGSKA (reference sequence). CDR3: CSAVGTGVGQYF. In DNA form, the CDR3 reads TGCAGTGCTGTCGGGACAGGGGTAGGGCAGTACTTC.

The chain uses TRBV29-1 and TRBJ1-1; perhaps TRBD1 as D (5 bases). Looked up from germline, CDR1 is SQVTM and CDR2 is ANQGSEA. The V gene lost 0 bases and the J gene lost 0 bases, with 14 bases spanning the gap. This CDR3 is built from 16 residues. As DNA, the CDR3 is TGCAGCGTTGAAGAAGGAGGGGTAGTGATGAACACTGAAGCTTTCTTT. Amino acid sequence: CSVEEGGVVMNTEAFF. The full variable domain, with the rest looked up from reference TRBV29-1 and TRBJ1-1, is SAVISQKPSRDICQRGTSLTIQCQVDSQVTMMFWYRQQPGQSLTLIATANQGSEATYESGFVIDKFPISRPNLTFSTLTVSNMSPEDSSIYLCSVEEGGVVMNTEAFFGQGTRLTVV.

V usage is TRBV4-1 and J usage is TRBJ2-2, with D perhaps matching TRBD1 or TRBD2 (6 bases each). Trimming pared 2 bases from V and 6 bases from J, leaving 16 bases between. The germline gives CDR1 MGHRA, CDR2 YSYEKL. The CDR3 consists of 16 residues. CDR3 amino acids: CASSQPIKGGAGELFF. The CDR3 DNA reads as TGCGCCAGCAGCCAACCTATCAAGGGGGGAGCCGGGGAGCTGTTTTTT.

This clonotype is medium-sized by share. The rearrangement links TRBV20-1 to TRBJ1-5, with 11 bases matching TRBD1. The trim removed 4 bases at V and 7 bases at J, leaving 3 bases unmatched. The CDR3 runs to 13 residues. Germline V gene sequence: CDR1 DFQATT, CDR2 SNEGSKA (reference sequence). The DNA for the CDR3 is TGCAGTGCTAAAGGACAGGGGGCACAGCCCCAGCATTTT. Translating it yields CSAKGQGAQPQHF.

For this clonotype: One base away lies a much larger clone, so this may be a sequencing read error. This chain joins TRBV20-1 and TRBJ2-1; D gene unclear. The CDR3 length is 10 residues. Germline V gives CDR1 DFQATT, CDR2 SNEGSKA (reference sequence). CDR3 DNA: TGCAGTGCTTTTTACAGTGAGCAGTTCTTC. Translation gives CSAFYSEQFF.

This clonotype showed up many times. The chain joins TRBV20-1 to TRBJ2-5, with TRBD1 identical over 8 bases. Losses at the gene ends were 5 bases for V and 5 bases for J; bases not matched to a gene: 7. Germline-derived CDR1 and CDR2 are DFQATT and SNEGSKA (reference sequence). The CDR3 sequence is 13 residues long. The CDR3 reads CSASQTGAETQYF. DNA of the CDR3: TGCAGTGCTTCCCAGACAGGGGCGGAGACCCAGTACTTC.

The J gene is TRBJ2-2, the V gene TRBV5-1, with D possibly TRBD1 on 5 matching bases. V was cut by 2 bases and J by 3 bases, with 11 bases left in between. The CDR3 covers 15 residues. CDR1 is SGHRS, CDR2 YFSETQ, per germline. The DNA for the CDR3 is TGCGCCAGCAGCTTTACAGGAGAGTACACCGGGGAGCTGTTTTTT. This gives the protein CASSFTGEYTGELFF.

The chain combines TRBV5-1 with TRBJ2-1; the match to TRBD1 covers 7 bases. Germline loops: CDR1 SGHRS, CDR2 YFSETQ. V lost 3 bases and J lost 4; bases outside the gene matches: 1. CDR3 length: 13 amino acids. The DNA for the CDR3 is TGCGCCAGCAGCTGGGGACAGTACAATGAGCAGTTCTTC. Translating gives CASSWGQYNEQFF.

This clonotype was recorded many times. The V gene is TRBV5-1, the J gene TRBJ1-1; D is ambiguous. CDR1 and CDR2 from the germline V gene are SGHRS and YFSETQ. V was cut by 0 bases and J by 1 base, with 7 bases left in between. The CDR3 is made up of 14 amino acids. CDR3 DNA: TGCGCCAGCAGCTTGGCGGCACGGAACACTGAAGCTTTCTTT. Protein: CASSLAARNTEAFF.

This clonotype was picked up many times. This chain links TRBV25-1 with TRBJ1-3; D call uncertain. The CDR3 covers 15 residues. Per germline, CDR1 MGHDK and CDR2 SYGVNS. V was clipped by 3 bases and J by 4 bases, with 13 bases between them. The CDR3 is CASSDHGRLGNTIYF. CDR3 coding DNA: TGTGCCAGCAGTGACCATGGACGACTAGGAAACACCATATATTTT.

This clonotype has at least ten counts. The chain combines TRBV5-4 with TRBJ2-2; D unresolved. The length of the CDR3 is 15 residues. Trimming stripped 0 bases from V and 6 bases from J, with 12 bases between. Germline CDR1 and CDR2: SGHNT and YYREEE (reference sequence). The CDR3 loop is CASSLDLLDAGELFF. For the CDR3, the DNA is TGTGCCAGCAGCTTGGATTTACTCGACGCCGGGGAGCTGTTTTTT. Filled out from reference TRBV5-4 and TRBJ2-2, the complete variable domain reads ETGVTQSPTHLIKTRGQQVTLRCSSQSGHNTVSWYQQALGQGPQFIFQYYREEENGRGNFPPRFSGLQFPNYSSELNVNALELDDSALYLCASSLDLLDAGELFFGEGSRLTVL.

At least ten counts were recorded for this clonotype. V gene TRBV28 combines with J gene TRBJ2-1, with D hard to call. The V gene's germline CDR1 is MDHEN and CDR2 SYDVKM. CDR3 length: 13 residues. Trimming removed 3 bases from V and 9 bases from J, with 12 bases in between. The CDR3 spells CASSLPRVGEQFF. The DNA of the CDR3 is TGTGCCAGCAGTTTGCCCCGGGTGGGTGAGCAGTTCTTC.

This clonotype was counted many times. V usage is TRBV20-1 and J usage is TRBJ2-1, with 7 bases that match TRBD2. Germline V gene sequence: CDR1 DFQATT, CDR2 SNEGSKA (reference sequence). The CDR3 has 13 amino acids. The CDR3, as DNA: TGCAGGGGGGGGTCAAAGGTTTCCAATGAGCAGTTCTTC. Translating it yields CRGGSKVSNEQFF.